This TCR beta chain was profiled in a study of T-cell reconstitution after alpha-beta-depleted transplantation in children. A TCRbeta library incorporating unique molecular identifiers was prepared. MiXCR was run by TCRdb on the PCR reads, yielding one entry per CDR3 protein. The table shows approximately 490,000 distinct CDR3 sequences, with approximately 13% occurring only once. The CDR3 extends over 14 amino acids. Trimming took off 10 bases at V and 0 bases at J, with 16 bases between the two ends. Germline CDR1 is MNHEY and CDR2 is SVGEGT. This clonotype was counted between two and nine times. The receptor was isolated from a human donor who donated a stem cell graft to a child with combined immunodeficiency. The material was PBMCs from the stem cell graft donor, obtained from the stem cell graft. The genes are TRBV6-2 or TRBV6-3 and TRBJ2-7; perhaps TRBD2 as D (5 bases). The CDR3 sequence is CATRRTSSSYEQYF. The CDR3 region has the DNA TGTGCCACCCGACGGACTTCGAGCTCCTACGAGCAGTACTTC.